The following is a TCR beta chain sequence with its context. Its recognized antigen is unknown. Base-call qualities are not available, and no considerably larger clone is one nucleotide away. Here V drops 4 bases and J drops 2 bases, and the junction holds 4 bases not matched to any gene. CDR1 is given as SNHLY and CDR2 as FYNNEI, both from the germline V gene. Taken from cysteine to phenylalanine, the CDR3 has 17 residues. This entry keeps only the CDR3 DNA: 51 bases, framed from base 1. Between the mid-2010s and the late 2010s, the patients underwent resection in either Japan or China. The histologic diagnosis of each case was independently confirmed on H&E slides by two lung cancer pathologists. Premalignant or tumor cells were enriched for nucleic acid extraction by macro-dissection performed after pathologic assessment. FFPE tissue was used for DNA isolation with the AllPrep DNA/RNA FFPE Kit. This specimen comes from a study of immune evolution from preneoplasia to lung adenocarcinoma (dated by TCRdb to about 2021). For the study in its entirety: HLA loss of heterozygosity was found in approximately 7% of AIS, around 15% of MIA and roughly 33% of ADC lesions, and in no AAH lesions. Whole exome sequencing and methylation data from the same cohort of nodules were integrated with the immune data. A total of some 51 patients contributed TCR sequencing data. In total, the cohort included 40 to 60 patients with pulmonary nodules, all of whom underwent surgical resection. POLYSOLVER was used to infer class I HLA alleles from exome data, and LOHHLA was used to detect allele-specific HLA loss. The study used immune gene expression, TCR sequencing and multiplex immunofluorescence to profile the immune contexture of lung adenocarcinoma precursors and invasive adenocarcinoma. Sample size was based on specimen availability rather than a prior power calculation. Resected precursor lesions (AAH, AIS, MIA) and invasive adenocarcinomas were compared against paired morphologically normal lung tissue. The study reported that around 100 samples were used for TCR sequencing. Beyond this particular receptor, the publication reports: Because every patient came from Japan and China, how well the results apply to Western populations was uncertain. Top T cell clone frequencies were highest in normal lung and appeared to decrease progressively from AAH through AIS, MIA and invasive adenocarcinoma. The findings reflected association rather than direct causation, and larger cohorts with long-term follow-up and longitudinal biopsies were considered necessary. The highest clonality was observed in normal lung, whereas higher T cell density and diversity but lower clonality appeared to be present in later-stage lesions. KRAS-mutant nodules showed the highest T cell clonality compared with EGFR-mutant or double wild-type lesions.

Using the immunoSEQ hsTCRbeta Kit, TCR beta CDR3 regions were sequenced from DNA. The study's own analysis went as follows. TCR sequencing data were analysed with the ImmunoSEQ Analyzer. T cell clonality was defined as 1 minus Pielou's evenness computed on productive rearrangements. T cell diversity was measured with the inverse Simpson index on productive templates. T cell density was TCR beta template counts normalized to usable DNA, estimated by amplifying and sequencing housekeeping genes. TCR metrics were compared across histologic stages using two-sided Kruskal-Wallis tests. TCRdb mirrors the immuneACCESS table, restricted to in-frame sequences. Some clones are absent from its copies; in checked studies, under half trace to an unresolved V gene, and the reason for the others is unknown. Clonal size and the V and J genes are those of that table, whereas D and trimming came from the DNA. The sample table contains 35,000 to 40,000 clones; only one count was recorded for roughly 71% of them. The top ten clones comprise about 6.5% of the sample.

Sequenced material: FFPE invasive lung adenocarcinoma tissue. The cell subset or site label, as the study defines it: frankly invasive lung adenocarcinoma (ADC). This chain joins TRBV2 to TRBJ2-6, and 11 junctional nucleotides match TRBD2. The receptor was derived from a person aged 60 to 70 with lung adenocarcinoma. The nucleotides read TGTGCCAGCAGTGTCCTAGCGGGAGGTGCTGGGGCCAACGTCCTGACTTTC. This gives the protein CASSVLAGGAGANVLTF.